This is a list of T cell receptor beta chains from one sample in a study of beta chain features in type 1 diabetes. The data were produced by immunoSEQ multiplex PCR, yet TCRdb's version contains in-frame clones alone and is incomplete. The sample consists of nearly 700,000 clones, roughly 12% of them appearing once. Sequencing was carried out using naive CD4+ T cells from blood. The receptors here all came from a man aged 18 to 29 with type 1 diabetes. Each CDR3 is given with its conserved first and last residue. The D gene is left open where the match is weak. Part of the rows lack a size; the others show once, few, many or a class for expanded clones.

j_call: TRBJ2-2
d_call: NA
clone_size: few
v_call: TRBV29-1
cdr3_nt: TGCAGCGTTTTTCCCACTCTGGACACGACCGGGGAGCTGTTTTTT
cdr3_aa: CSVFPTLDTTGELFF

j_call: TRBJ1-6
d_call: TRBD1
clone_size: few
v_call: TRBV4-1
cdr3_nt: TGCGCCAGCAGCCTCACCGGGACAGGGCTTAATTCACCCCTCCACTTT
cdr3_aa: CASSLTGTGLNSPLHF

j_call: TRBJ2-7
d_call: NA
clone_size: NA
v_call: TRBV5-1
cdr3_nt: TGCGCCAGCAGTTTGGGAGAAGGGGAGCAGTACTTC
cdr3_aa: CASSLGEGEQYF

j_call: TRBJ1-1
d_call: NA
clone_size: NA
v_call: TRBV28
cdr3_nt: TGTGCCAGCAGTTTTCGGGGTAGGAACACTGAAGCTTTCTTT
cdr3_aa: CASSFRGRNTEAFF

j_call: TRBJ1-4
d_call: NA
clone_size: NA
v_call: TRBV18
cdr3_nt: TGTGCCAGCTCACCCTCGGATGGGGAAAAACTGTTTTTT
cdr3_aa: CASSPSDGEKLFF

j_call: TRBJ2-7
d_call: TRBD1
clone_size: NA
v_call: TRBV18
cdr3_nt: TGTGCCAGCTCACCGGACAGGATTCGCTACGAGCAGTACTTC
cdr3_aa: CASSPDRIRYEQYF

j_call: TRBJ2-6
d_call: NA
clone_size: NA
v_call: TRBV6-5
cdr3_nt: TGTGCCAGCAGTAAACAGAGCTCTGGGGCCAACGTCCTGACTTTC
cdr3_aa: CASSKQSSGANVLTF

j_call: TRBJ2-5
d_call: NA
clone_size: few
v_call: TRBV7-2
cdr3_nt: TGTGCCAGCAGCTTAGTGGAGGGGGAGACCCAGTACTTC
cdr3_aa: CASSLVEGETQYF

j_call: TRBJ2-1
d_call: NA
clone_size: once
v_call: TRBV19
cdr3_nt: TGTGCCAGTAGCCCACCCCCGCTCTACAATGAGCAGTTCTTC
cdr3_aa: CASSPPPLYNEQFF

j_call: TRBJ2-2
d_call: NA
clone_size: few
v_call: TRBV6-5
cdr3_nt: TGTGCCAGCAGTGAAATTCGTACCGGGGAGCTGTTTTTT
cdr3_aa: CASSEIRTGELFF

j_call: TRBJ2-7
d_call: NA
clone_size: NA
v_call: TRBV29-1
cdr3_nt: TGCAGCGTTGAATACGGGGCCTACGAGCAGTACTTC
cdr3_aa: CSVEYGAYEQYF

j_call: TRBJ1-2
d_call: NA
clone_size: NA
v_call: TRBV6-1
cdr3_nt: TGTGCCAGCAGTGAAGGTCGGGGAGGTGGCTACACCTTC
cdr3_aa: CASSEGRGGGYTF

j_call: TRBJ2-1
d_call: TRBD2
clone_size: few
v_call: TRBV10-3
cdr3_nt: TGTGCCATCAGTGCCGGGGGGTTTTCCTACGATGAGCAGTTCTTC
cdr3_aa: CAISAGGFSYDEQFF

j_call: TRBJ2-7
d_call: TRBD1
clone_size: few
v_call: TRBV5-1
cdr3_nt: TGCGCCAGCACCGGGACAGGGCCCTACGAGCAGTACTTC
cdr3_aa: CASTGTGPYEQYF

j_call: TRBJ2-7
d_call: NA
clone_size: NA
v_call: TRBV10-3
cdr3_nt: TGTGCCATCAGTGAGACTCGGTCCCCGGACGGGCCCTCCTACGAGCAGTACTTC
cdr3_aa: CAISETRSPDGPSYEQYF

j_call: TRBJ2-7
d_call: NA
clone_size: NA
v_call: TRBV14
cdr3_nt: TGTGCCAGCAGCCTCTGGAGGGATTCATACGAGCAGTACTTC
cdr3_aa: CASSLWRDSYEQYF

j_call: TRBJ1-2
d_call: NA
clone_size: NA
v_call: TRBV28
cdr3_nt: TGTGCCAGCAGCCCCGGGGACTATGGCTACACCTTC
cdr3_aa: CASSPGDYGYTF

j_call: TRBJ1-1
d_call: NA
clone_size: few
v_call: TRBV5-1
cdr3_nt: TGCGCCAGCAGCTTGAGGGCCGATTGGACTGAAGCTTTCTTT
cdr3_aa: CASSLRADWTEAFF

j_call: TRBJ2-7
d_call: NA
clone_size: few
v_call: TRBV10-3
cdr3_nt: TGTGCCACAGTATCAGGGAGCTACGAGCAGTACTTC
cdr3_aa: CATVSGSYEQYF

j_call: TRBJ1-4
d_call: TRBD1
clone_size: few
v_call: TRBV9
cdr3_nt: TGTGCCAGCAGCGCACTACCCCCGGGACAGGGGACTAATGAAAAACTGTTTTTT
cdr3_aa: CASSALPPGQGTNEKLFF

j_call: TRBJ1-2
d_call: NA
clone_size: NA
v_call: TRBV25-1
cdr3_nt: TGTGCCAGCAGTGAATCCGGGTTAAACTATGGCTACACCTTC
cdr3_aa: CASSESGLNYGYTF

j_call: TRBJ1-5
d_call: NA
clone_size: few
v_call: TRBV2
cdr3_nt: TGTGCCAGCAGCCGGGACAAGCCCCAGCATTTT
cdr3_aa: CASSRDKPQHF